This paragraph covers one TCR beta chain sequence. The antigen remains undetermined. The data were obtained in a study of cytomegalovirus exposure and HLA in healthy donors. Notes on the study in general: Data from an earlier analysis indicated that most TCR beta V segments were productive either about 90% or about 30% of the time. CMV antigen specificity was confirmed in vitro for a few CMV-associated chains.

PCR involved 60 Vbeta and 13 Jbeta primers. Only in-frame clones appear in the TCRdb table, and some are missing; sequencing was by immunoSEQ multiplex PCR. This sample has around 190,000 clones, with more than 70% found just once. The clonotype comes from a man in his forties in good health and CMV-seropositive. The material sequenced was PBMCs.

CDR3 in amino acids: CASSYDNGASNQPQHF. In DNA form, the CDR3 reads TGTGCCAGCTCCTACGATAACGGTGCTAGCAATCAGCCCCAGCATTTT. The chain recombines TRBV18 with TRBJ1-5; no reliable D call. CDR3 length: 16 residues. CDR1 is KGHSH and CDR2 is LQKENI in the germline V gene. Between the trimmed V and J ends, which lost 6 bases and 0 bases, there was a span of 15 bases. Drawing the rest from reference TRBV18 and TRBJ1-5, the complete variable domain is NAGVMQNPRHLVRRRGQEARLRCSPMKGHSHVYWYRQLPEEGLKFMVYLQKENIIDESGMPKERFSAEFPKEGPSILRIQQVVRGDSAAYFCASSYDNGASNQPQHFGDGTRLSIL.